The sequence of this T cell receptor (beta chain) was determined in a study of beta chain features in type 1 diabetes. General study points: Across all four CD4+ subsets, people with type 1 diabetes showed modestly shorter TCRB CDR3s.

As every portion of the isolated RNA was reverse transcribed, the sequencing read expressed TCRB transcripts. TCRdb's copy holds only in-frame clones and misses some; the assay was immunoSEQ multiplex PCR. The table includes 150,000 to 200,000 clones, around 8% detected once. To note about this clone: Its antigen is unidentified.

The V end lost 1 base, the J end lost 0 bases, and 6 bases lay between the germline ends. This CDR3 has 14 amino acids. Germline V gene lookup returns CDR1 MGHRA and CDR2 YSYEKL. The sample was central memory CD4+ T cells from blood. The chain combines TRBV4-1 with TRBJ1-2; D is possibly TRBD1 (6 bases). This receptor was taken from a woman aged 18-29 years with type 1 diabetes. The CDR3 DNA sequence: TGCGCCAGCAGCCAAGCAGGGGCTAACTATGGCTACACCTTC. Its translation: CASSQAGANYGYTF.